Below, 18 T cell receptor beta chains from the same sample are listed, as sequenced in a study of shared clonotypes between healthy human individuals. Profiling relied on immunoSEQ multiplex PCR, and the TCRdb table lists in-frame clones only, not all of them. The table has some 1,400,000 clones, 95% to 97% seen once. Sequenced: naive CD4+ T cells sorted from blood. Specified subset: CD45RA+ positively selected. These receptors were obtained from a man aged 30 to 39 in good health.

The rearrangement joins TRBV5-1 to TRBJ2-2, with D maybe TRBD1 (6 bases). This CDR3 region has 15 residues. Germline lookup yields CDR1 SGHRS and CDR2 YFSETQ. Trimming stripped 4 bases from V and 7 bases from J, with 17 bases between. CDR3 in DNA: TGCGCCAGCAGCCCGGACAGCGTTCAGGGCGGGGAGCTGTTTTTT. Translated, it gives CASSPDSVQGGELFF. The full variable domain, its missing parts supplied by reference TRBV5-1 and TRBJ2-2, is KAGVTQTPRYLIKTRGQQVTLSCSPISGHRSVSWYQQTPGQGLQFLFEYFSETQRNKGNFPGRFSGRQFSNSRSEMNVSTLELGDSALYLCASSPDSVQGGELFFGEGSRLTVL.

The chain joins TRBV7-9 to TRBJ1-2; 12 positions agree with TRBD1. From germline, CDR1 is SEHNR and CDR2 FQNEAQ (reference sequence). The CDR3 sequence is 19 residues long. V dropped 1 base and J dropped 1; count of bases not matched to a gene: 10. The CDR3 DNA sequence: TGTGCCAGCAGCTTAGGGGCCGGGACAGGGGGCGAAGTTAACTATGGCTACACCTTC. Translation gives CASSLGAGTGGEVNYGYTF.

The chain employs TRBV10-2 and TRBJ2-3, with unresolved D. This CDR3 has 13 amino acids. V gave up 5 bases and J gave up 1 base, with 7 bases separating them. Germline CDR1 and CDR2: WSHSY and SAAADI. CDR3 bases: TGCGCCAGCAGTAGGGATCGCACAGATACGCAGTATTTT. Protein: CASSRDRTDTQYF.

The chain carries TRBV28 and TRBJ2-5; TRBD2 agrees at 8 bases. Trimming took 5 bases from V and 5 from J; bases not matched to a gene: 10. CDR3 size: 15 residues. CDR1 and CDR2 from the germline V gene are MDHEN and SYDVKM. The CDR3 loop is CASSRGGRTGETQYF. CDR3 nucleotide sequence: TGTGCCAGCAGTAGGGGCGGGAGGACGGGTGAGACCCAGTACTTC.

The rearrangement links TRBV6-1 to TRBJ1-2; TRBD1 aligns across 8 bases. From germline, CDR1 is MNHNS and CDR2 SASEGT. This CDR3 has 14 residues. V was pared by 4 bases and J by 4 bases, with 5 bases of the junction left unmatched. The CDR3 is CASSGDRSIYGYTF. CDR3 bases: TGTGCCAGCAGTGGGGACAGGTCTATCTATGGCTACACCTTC.

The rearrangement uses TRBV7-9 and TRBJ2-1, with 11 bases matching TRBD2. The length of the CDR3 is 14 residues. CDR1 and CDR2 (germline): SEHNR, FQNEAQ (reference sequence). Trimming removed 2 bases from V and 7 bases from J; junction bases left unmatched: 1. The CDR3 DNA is TGTGCCAGCAGCTTACCTAGCGGGAGGAATGAGCAGTTCTTC. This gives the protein CASSLPSGRNEQFF.

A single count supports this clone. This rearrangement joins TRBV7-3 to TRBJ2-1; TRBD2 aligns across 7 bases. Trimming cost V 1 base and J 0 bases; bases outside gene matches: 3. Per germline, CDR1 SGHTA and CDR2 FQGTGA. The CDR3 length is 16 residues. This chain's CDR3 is CASSLNGGSSYNEQFF. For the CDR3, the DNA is TGTGCCAGCAGCTTAAATGGCGGGAGCTCCTACAATGAGCAGTTCTTC.

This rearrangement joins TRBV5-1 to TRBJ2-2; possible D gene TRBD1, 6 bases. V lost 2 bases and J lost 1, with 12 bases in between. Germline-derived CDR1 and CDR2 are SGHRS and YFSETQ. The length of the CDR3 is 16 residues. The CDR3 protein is CASSFGQRLNTGELFF. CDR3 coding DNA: TGCGCCAGCAGCTTCGGACAGAGACTGAACACCGGGGAGCTGTTTTTT.

The CDR3 spells CASSPGLAGGPGELFF. The CDR3 DNA sequence: TGTGCCAGCAGCCCGGGACTAGCGGGAGGACCCGGGGAGCTGTTTTTT. V and J are TRBV7-9 and TRBJ2-2; 15 nucleotides align to TRBD2. The CDR3 has 16 residues. Germline CDR1 is SEHNR and CDR2 is FQNEAQ (reference sequence). The junction had 4 bases not matched to a gene; V was cut back by 5 bases and J by 6 bases.

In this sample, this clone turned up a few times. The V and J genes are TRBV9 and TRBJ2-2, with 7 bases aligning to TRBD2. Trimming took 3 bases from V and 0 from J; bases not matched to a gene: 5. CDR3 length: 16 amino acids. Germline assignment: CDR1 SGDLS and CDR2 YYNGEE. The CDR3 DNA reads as TGTGCCAGCAGCGCACCCGGGACTACGAACACCGGGGAGCTGTTTTTT. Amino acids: CASSAPGTTNTGELFF.

CDR3 nucleotide sequence: TGTGCCAGCTCACCACTAGCGGGAGGGCCCAGGACCTACGAGCAGTACTTC. It specifies CASSPLAGGPRTYEQYF. The chain is built from TRBV18 and TRBJ2-7; 11 bases agree with TRBD2. V was pared by 1 base and J by 2 bases, with 7 bases of the junction left unmatched. Germline CDR1 is KGHSH and CDR2 is LQKENI. This CDR3 contains 17 residues.

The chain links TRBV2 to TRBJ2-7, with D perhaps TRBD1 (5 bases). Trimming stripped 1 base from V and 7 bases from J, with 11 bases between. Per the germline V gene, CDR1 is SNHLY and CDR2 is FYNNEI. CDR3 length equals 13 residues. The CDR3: CASSEGGAWEQYF. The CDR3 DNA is TGTGCCAGCAGTGAAGGGGGCGCGTGGGAGCAGTACTTC.

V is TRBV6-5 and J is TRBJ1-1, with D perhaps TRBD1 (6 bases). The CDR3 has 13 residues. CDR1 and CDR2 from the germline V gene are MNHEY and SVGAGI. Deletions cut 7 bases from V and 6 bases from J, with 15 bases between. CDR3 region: CASITRGGAEAFF. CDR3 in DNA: TGTGCCAGCATCACCAGGGGAGGAGCTGAAGCTTTCTTT.

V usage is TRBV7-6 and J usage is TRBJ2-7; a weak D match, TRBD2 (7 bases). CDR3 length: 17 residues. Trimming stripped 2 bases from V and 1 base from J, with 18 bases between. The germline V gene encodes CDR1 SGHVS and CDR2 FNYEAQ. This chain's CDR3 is CASSLRGGREPSYEQYF. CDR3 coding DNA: TGTGCCAGCAGCTTAAGGGGGGGGAGGGAGCCATCCTACGAGCAGTACTTC.

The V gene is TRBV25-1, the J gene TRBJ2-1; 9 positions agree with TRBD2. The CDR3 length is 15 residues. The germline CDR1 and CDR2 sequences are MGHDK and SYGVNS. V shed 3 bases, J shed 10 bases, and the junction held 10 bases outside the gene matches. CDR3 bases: TGTGCCAGCAGTGATCTCGGTAGCGGGGGCCGGGAGCAGTTCTTC. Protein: CASSDLGSGGREQFF. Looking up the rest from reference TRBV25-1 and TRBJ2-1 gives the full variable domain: EADIYQTPRYLVIGTGKKITLECSQTMGHDKMYWYQQDPGMELHLIHYSYGVNSTEKGDLSSESTVSRIRTEHFPLTLESARPSHTSQYLCASSDLGSGGREQFFGPGTRLTVL.

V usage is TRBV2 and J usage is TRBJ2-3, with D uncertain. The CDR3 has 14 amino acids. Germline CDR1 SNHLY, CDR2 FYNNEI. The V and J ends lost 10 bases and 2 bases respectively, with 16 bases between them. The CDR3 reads CATVDGYFTDTQYF. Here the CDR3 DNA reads TGTGCCACCGTTGACGGGTATTTCACAGATACGCAGTATTTT.

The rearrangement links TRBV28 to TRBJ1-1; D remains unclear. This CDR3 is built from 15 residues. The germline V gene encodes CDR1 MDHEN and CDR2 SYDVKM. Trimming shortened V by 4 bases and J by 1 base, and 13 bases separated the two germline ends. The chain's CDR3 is CASSSPRKANTEAFF. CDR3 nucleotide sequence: TGTGCCAGCAGTTCCCCCCGGAAGGCGAACACTGAAGCTTTCTTT.

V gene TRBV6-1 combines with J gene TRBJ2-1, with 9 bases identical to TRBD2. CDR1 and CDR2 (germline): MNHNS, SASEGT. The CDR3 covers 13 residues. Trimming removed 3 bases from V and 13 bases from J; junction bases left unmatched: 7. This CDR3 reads CASSETMREGQFF. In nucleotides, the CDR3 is TGTGCCAGCAGTGAGACTATGCGGGAGGGACAGTTCTTC.